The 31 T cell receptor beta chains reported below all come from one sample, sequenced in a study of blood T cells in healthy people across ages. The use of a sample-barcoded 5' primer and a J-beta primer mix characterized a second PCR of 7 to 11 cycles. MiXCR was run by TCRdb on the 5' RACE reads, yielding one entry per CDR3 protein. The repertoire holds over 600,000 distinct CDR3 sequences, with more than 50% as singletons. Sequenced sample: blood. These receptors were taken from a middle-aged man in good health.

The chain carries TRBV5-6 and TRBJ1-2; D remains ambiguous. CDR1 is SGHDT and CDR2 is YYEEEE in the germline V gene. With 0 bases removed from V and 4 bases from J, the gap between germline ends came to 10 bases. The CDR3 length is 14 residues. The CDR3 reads CASSLASVIYGYTF. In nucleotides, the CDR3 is TGTGCCAGCAGCTTGGCATCGGTGATCTATGGCTACACCTTC.

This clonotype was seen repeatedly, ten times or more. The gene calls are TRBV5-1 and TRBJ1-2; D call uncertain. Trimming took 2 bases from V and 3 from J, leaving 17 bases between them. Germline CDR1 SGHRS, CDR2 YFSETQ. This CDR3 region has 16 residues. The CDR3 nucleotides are TGCGCCAGCAGCTTATACGGTGGGAGGACGGACTATGGCTACACCTTC. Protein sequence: CASSLYGGRTDYGYTF.

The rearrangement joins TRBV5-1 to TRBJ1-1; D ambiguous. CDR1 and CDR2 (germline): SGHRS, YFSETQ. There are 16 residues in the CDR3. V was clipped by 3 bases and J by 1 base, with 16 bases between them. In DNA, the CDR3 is TGCGCCAGCAGCTGGAACCCGGGGAGACAGAACACTGAAGCTTTCTTT. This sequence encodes CASSWNPGRQNTEAFF.

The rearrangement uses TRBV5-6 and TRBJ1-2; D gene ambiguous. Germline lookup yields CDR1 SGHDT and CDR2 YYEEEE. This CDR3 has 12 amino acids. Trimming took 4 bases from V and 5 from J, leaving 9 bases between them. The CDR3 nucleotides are TGTGCCAGCAGCCTTGCCAAGTATGGCTACACCTTC. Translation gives CASSLAKYGYTF.

The CDR3 DNA is TGTGCCAGCAGCTTATCCACAGGGATTGGGGAAAAACTGTTTTTT. Translated: CASSLSTGIGEKLFF. V is TRBV7-9 and J is TRBJ1-4; a possible D gene is TRBD1 (6 bases). The CDR3 is made up of 15 amino acids. Trimming took 2 bases from V and 8 from J, leaving 15 bases between them. CDR1 is SEHNR and CDR2 is FQNEAQ in the germline V gene (reference sequence).

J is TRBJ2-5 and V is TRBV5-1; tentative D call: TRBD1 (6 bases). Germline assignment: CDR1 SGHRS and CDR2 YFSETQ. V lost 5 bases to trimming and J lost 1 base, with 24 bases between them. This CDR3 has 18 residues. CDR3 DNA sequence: TGCGCCAGCAGGCCGACCACAACCAACAGGGAAATCCAAGAGACCCAGTACTTC. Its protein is CASRPTTTNREIQETQYF.

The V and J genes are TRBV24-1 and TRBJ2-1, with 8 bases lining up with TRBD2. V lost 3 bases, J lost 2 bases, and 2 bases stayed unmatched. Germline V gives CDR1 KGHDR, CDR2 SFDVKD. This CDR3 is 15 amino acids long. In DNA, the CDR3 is TGTGCCACCAGTGATCTCGGGAGGGCCTACAATGAGCAGTTCTTC. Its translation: CATSDLGRAYNEQFF.

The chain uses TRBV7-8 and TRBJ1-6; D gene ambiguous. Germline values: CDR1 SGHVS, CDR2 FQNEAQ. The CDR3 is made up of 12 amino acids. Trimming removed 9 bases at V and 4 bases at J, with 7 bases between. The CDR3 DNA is TGTGCCAGTCGGGGTTATAATTCACCCCTCCACTTT. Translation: CASRGYNSPLHF. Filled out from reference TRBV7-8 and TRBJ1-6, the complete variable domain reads GAGVSQSPRYKVAKRGQDVALRCDPISGHVSLFWYQQALGQGPEFLTYFQNEAQLDKSGLPSDRFFAERPEGSVSTLKIQRTQQEDSAVYLCASRGYNSPLHFGNGTRLTVT.

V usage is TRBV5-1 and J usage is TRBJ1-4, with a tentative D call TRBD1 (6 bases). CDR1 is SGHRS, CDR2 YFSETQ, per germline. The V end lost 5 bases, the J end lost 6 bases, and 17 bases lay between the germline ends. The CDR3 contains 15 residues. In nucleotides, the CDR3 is TGCGCCAGCAGAACCGGGGGCGCAGGTGATGAAAAACTGTTTTTT. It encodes CASRTGGAGDEKLFF.

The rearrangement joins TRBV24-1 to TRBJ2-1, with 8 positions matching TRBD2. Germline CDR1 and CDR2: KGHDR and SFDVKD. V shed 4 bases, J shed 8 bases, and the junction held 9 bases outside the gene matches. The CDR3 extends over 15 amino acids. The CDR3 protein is CATSERSGRRDEQFF. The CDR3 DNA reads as TGTGCCACCAGTGAACGGAGCGGGAGAAGGGATGAGCAGTTCTTC.

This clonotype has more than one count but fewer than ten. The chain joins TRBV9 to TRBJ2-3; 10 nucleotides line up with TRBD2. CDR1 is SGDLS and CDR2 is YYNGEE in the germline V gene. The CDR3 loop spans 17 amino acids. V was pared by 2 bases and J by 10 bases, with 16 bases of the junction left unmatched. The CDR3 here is CASSVASEREGLWAQYF. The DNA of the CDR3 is TGTGCCAGCAGCGTCGCGAGCGAGCGGGAGGGCCTTTGGGCGCAGTATTTT.

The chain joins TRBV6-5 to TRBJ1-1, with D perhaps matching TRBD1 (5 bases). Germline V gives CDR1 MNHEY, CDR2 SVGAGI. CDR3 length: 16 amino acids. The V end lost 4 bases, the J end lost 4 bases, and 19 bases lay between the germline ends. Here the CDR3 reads CASSSPHRRGGTEAFF. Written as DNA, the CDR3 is TGTGCCAGCAGTTCTCCCCACAGGCGGGGGGGCACTGAAGCTTTCTTT.

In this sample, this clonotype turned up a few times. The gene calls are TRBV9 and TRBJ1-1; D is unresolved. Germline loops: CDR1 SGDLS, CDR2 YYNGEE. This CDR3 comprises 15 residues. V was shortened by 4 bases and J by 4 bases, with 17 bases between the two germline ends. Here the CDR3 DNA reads TGTGCCAGCAGCCCAAACTGGGGAGGGAGCACTGAAGCTTTCTTT. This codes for CASSPNWGGSTEAFF.

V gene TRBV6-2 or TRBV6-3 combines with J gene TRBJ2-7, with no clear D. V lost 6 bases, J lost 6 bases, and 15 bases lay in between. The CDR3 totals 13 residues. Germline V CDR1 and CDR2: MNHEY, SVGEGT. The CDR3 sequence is CASSYRNDGEQYF. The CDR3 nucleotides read TGTGCCAGCAGCTACCGCAATGACGGCGAGCAGTACTTC.

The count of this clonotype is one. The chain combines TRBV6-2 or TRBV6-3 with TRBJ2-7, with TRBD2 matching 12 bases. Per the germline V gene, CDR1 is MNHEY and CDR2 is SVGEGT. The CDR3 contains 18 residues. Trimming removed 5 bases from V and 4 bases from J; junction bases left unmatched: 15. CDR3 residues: CASSQRLAGDSRSYEQYF. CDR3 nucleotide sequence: TGTGCCAGCAGTCAACGACTAGCGGGAGATAGTAGGTCGTACGAGCAGTACTTC.

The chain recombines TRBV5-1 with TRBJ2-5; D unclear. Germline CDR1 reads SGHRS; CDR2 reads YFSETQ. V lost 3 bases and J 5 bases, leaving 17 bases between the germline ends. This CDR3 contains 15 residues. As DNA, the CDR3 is TGCGCCAGCAGCTCCGGACGGCGAGACTCGGAGACCCAGTACTTC. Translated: CASSSGRRDSETQYF. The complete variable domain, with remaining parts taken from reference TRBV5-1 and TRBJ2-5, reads KAGVTQTPRYLIKTRGQQVTLSCSPISGHRSVSWYQQTPGQGLQFLFEYFSETQRNKGNFPGRFSGRQFSNSRSEMNVSTLELGDSALYLCASSSGRRDSETQYFGPGTRLLVL.

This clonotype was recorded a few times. DNA of the CDR3: TGCGCCAGCAGCTTGGCCTGGGGGGACTACGAGCAGTACTTC. Translated, it gives CASSLAWGDYEQYF. The chain employs TRBV5-1 and TRBJ2-7, with D perhaps matching TRBD2 (6 bases). The CDR3 consists of 14 residues. The germline V and J ends were trimmed by 0 bases and 3 bases, with 10 bases remaining between them. Germline-derived CDR1 and CDR2 are SGHRS and YFSETQ. The variable domain in full, completed from reference TRBV5-1 and TRBJ2-7, reads KAGVTQTPRYLIKTRGQQVTLSCSPISGHRSVSWYQQTPGQGLQFLFEYFSETQRNKGNFPGRFSGRQFSNSRSEMNVSTLELGDSALYLCASSLAWGDYEQYFGPGTRLTVT.

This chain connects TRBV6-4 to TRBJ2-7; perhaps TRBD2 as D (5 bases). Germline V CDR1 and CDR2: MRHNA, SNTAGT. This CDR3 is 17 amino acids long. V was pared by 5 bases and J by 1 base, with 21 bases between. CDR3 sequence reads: CASSKTTVGLLSYEQYF. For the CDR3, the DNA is TGTGCCAGCAGTAAAACTACGGTAGGACTTCTATCCTACGAGCAGTACTTC.

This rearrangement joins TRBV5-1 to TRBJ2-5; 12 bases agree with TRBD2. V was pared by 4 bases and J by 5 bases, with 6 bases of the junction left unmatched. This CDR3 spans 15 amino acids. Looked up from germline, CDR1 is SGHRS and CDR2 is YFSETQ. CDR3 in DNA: TGCGCCAGCAGCCCGACTAGCGGGAGAAGGGAGACCCAGTACTTC. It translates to CASSPTSGRRETQYF.

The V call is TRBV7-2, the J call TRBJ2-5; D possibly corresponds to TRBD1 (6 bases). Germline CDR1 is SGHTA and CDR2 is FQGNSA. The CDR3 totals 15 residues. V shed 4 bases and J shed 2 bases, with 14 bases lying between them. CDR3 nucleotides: TGTGCCAGCAGCTCTCGCCTAGGGGGACAAGAGACCCAGTACTTC. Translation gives CASSSRLGGQETQYF.

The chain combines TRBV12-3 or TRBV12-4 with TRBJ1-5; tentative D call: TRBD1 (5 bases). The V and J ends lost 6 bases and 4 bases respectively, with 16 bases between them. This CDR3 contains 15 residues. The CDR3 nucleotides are TGTGCCAGCAGCCTCGCGGGTCGGGGGAATCAGCCCCAGCATTTT. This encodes CASSLAGRGNQPQHF.

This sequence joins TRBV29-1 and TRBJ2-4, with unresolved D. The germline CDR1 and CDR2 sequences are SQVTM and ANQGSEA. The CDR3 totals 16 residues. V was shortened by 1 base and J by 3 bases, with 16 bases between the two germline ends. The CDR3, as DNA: TGCAGCGTTGAAGCCCCGACGGCCCCGGGCAAAAACATTCAGTACTTC. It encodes CSVEAPTAPGKNIQYF. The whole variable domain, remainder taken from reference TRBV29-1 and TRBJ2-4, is SAVISQKPSRDICQRGTSLTIQCQVDSQVTMMFWYRQQPGQSLTLIATANQGSEATYESGFVIDKFPISRPNLTFSTLTVSNMSPEDSSIYLCSVEAPTAPGKNIQYFGAGTRLSVL.

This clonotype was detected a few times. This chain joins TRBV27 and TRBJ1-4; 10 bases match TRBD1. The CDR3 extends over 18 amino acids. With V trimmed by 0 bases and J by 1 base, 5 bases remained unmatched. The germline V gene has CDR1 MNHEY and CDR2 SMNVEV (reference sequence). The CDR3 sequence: CASSLSLGQGLTNEKLFF. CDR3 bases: TGTGCCAGCAGTTTATCTTTGGGACAGGGGTTAACTAATGAAAAACTGTTTTTT.

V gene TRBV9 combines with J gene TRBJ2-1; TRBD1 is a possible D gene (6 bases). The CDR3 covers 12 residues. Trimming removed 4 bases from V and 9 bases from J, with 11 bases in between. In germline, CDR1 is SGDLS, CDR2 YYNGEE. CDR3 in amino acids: CASSQRGGEQFF. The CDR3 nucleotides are TGTGCCAGCAGCCAAAGAGGGGGTGAGCAGTTCTTC.

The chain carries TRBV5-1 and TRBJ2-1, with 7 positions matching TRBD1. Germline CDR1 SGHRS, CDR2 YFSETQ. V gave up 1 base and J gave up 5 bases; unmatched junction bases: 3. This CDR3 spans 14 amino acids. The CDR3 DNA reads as TGCGCCAGCAGCTTGACAGGGGCCGACAATGAGCAGTTCTTC. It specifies CASSLTGADNEQFF.

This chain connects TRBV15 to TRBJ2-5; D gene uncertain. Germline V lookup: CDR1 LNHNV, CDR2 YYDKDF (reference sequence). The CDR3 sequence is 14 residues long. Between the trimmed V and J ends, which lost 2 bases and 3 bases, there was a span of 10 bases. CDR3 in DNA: TGTGCCACCAGCAGATCACGAGGAGAAGAGACCCAGTACTTC. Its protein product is CATSRSRGEETQYF.

CDR3 loop: CASTMGGDTQYF. CDR3 nucleotides: TGTGCCAGCACCATGGGTGGAGATACGCAGTATTTT. The chain combines TRBV12-3 or TRBV12-4 with TRBJ2-3, with D unclear. The length of the CDR3 is 12 residues. Trimming took off 7 bases at V and 5 bases at J, with 10 bases between the two ends.

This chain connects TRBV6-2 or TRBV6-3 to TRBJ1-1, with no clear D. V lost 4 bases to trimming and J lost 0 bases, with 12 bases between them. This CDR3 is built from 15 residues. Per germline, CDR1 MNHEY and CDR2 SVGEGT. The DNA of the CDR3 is TGTGCCAGCAGTTCCACGCCTCACATGAACACTGAAGCTTTCTTT. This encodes CASSSTPHMNTEAFF.

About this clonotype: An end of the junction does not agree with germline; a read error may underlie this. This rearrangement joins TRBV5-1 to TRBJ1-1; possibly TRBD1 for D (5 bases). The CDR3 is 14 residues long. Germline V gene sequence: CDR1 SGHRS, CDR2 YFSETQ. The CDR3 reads CASNLAGTGTEAFF. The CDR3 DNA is TGCGCCAGCAACTTGGCGGGGACTGGGACTGAAGCTTTCTTT.

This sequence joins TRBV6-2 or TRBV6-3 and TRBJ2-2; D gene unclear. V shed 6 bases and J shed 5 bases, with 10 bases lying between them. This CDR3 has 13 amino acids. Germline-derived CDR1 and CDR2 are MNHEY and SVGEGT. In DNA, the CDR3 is TGTGCCAGCAGGCGAGCGTCTACCGGGGAGCTGTTTTTT. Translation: CASRRASTGELFF.

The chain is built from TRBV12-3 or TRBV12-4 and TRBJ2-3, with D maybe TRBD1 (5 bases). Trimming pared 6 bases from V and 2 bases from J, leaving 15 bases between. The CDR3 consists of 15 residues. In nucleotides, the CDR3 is TGTGCCAGCAGACCCCCCAGGGTATCCACAGATACGCAGTATTTT. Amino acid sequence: CASRPPRVSTDTQYF.